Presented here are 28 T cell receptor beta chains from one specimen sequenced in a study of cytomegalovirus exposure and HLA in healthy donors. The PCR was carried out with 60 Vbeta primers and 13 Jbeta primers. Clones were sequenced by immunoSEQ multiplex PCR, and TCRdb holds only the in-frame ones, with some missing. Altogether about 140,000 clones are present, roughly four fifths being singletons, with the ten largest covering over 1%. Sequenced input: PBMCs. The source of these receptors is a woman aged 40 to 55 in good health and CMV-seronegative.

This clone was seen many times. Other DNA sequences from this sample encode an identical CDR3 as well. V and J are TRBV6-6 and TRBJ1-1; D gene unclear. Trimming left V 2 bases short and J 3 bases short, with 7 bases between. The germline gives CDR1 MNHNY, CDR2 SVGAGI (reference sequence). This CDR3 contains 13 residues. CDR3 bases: TGTGCCAGCAGTTACCGTGAGGACACTGAAGCTTTCTTT. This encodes CASSYREDTEAFF.

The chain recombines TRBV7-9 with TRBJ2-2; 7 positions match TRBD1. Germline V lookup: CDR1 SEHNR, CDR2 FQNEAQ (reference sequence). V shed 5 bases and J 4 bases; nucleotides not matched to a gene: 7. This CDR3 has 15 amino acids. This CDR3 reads CASSRITGVTGELFF. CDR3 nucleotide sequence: TGTGCCAGCAGCCGAATCACAGGGGTCACCGGGGAGCTGTTTTTT. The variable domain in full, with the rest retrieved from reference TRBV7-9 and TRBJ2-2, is DTGVSQNPRHKITKRGQNVTFRCDPISEHNRLYWYRQTLGQGPEFLTYFQNEAQLEKSRLLSDRFSAERPKGSFSTLEIQRTEQGDSAMYLCASSRITGVTGELFFGEGSRLTVL.

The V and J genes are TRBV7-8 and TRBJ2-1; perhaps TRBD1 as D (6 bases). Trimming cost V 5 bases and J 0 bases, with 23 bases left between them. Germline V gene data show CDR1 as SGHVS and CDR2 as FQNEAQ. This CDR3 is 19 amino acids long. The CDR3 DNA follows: TGTGCCAGCAGCCCTCATCGGAATCTGGGGGCAAGCTCCTACAATGAGCAGTTCTTC. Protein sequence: CASSPHRNLGASSYNEQFF.

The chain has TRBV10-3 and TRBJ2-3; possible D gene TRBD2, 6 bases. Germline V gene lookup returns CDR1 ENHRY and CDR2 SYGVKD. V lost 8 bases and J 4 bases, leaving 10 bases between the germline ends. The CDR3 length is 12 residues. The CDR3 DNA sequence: TGTGCCATCGGGACTGATGCAGATACGCAGTATTTT. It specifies CAIGTDADTQYF.

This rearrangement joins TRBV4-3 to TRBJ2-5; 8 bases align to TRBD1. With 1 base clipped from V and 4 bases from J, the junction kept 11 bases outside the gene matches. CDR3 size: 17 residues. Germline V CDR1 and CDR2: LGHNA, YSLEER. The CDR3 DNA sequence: TGCGCCAGCAGCCAAGGGACAGGGAATCTTGTTCGAGAGACCCAGTACTTC. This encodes CASSQGTGNLVRETQYF.

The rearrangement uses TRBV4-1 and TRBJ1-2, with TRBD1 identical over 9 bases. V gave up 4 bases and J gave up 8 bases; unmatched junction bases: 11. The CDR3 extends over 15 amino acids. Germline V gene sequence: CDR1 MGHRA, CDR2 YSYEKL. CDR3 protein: CASSLPLGQGLGYTF. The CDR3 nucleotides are TGCGCCAGCAGCCTTCCATTGGGACAGGGACTGGGCTACACCTTC.

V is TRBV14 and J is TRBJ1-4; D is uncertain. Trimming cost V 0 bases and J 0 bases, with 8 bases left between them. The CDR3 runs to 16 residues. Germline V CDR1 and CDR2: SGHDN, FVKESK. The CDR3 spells CASSQDKRTTNEKLFF. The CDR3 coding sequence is TGTGCCAGCAGCCAAGATAAGCGGACAACTAATGAAAAACTGTTTTTT.

For the CDR3, the DNA is TGTGCCAGCAGCTCCAGGGTGAACTATGGCTACACCTTC. This sequence encodes CASSSRVNYGYTF. This chain connects TRBV7-2 to TRBJ1-2; D perhaps matches TRBD1 (5 bases). Germline CDR1 SGHTA, CDR2 FQGNSA. The CDR3 is made up of 13 amino acids. V was cut by 4 bases and J by 2 bases, with 8 bases left in between.

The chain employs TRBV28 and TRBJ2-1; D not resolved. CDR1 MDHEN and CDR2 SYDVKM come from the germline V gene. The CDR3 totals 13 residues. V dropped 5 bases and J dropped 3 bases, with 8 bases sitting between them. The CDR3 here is CASSLLNYNEQFF. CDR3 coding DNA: TGTGCCAGCAGTCTCCTAAACTACAATGAGCAGTTCTTC.

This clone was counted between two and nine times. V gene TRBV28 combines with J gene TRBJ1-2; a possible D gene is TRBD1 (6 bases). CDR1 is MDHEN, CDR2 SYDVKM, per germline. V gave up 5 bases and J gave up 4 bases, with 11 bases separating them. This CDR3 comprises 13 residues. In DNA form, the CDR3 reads TGTGCCAGCAGTCCTGGACAGACCTATGGCTACACCTTC. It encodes CASSPGQTYGYTF.

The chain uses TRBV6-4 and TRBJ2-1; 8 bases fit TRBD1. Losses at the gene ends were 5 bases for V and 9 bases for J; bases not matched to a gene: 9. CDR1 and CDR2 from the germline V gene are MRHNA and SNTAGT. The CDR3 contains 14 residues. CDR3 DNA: TGTGCCAGCAGTCGACAGGGGCGTTTTACTGAGCAGTTCTTC. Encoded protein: CASSRQGRFTEQFF.

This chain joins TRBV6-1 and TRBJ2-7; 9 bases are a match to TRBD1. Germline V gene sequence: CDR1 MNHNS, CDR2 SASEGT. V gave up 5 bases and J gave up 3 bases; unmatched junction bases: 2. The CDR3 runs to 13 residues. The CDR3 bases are TGTGCCAGCAGTAGGGGACAGGGCTACGAGCAGTACTTC. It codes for CASSRGQGYEQYF.

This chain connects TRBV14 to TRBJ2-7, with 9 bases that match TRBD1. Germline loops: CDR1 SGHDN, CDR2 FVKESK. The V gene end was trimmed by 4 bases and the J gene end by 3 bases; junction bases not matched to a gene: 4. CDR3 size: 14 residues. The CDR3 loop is CASSLGTGNYEQYF. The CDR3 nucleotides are TGTGCCAGCAGCCTTGGGACAGGGAACTACGAGCAGTACTTC.

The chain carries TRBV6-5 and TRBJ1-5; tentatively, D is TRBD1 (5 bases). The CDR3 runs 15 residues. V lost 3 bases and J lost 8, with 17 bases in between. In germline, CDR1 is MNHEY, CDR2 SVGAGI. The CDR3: CASSYTGDGSEPQHF. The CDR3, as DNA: TGTGCCAGCAGTTATACGGGGGATGGTTCGGAGCCCCAGCATTTT.

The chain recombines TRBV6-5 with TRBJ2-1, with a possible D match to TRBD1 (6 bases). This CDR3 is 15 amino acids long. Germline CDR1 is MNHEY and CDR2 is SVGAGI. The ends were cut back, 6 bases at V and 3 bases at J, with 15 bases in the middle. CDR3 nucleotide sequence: TGTGCCAGCAGGGGGACACGGCTAAGCTACAATGAGCAGTTCTTC. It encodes CASRGTRLSYNEQFF.

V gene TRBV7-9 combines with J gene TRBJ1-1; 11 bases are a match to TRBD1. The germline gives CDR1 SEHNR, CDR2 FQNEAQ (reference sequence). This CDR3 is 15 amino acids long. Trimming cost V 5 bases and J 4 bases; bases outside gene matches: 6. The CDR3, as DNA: TGTGCCAGCAGCCATATTGGGACAGGGGGCACTGAAGCTTTCTTT. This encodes CASSHIGTGGTEAFF.

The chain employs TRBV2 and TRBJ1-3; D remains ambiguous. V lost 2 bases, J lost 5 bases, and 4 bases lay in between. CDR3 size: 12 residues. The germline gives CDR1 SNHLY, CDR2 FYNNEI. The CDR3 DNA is TGTGCCAGCAGTGAATTTAGAAACACCATATATTTT. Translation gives CASSEFRNTIYF.

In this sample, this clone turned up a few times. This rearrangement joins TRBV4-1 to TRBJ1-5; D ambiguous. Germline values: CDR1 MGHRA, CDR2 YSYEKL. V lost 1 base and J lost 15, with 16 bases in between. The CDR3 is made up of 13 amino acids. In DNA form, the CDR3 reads TGCGCCAGCAGCCAAGGTCGAGGAGAAGCTCGGCATTTT. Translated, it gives CASSQGRGEARHF.

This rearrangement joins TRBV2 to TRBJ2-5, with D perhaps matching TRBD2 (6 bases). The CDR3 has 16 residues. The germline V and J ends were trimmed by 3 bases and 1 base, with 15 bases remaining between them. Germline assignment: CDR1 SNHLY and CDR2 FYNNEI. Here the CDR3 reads CASSDTAGRRQETQYF. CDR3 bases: TGTGCCAGCAGTGATACCGCGGGGCGCCGCCAAGAGACCCAGTACTTC.

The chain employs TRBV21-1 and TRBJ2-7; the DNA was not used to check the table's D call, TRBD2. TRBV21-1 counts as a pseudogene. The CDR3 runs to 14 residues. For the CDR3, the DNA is TGTGCCAGCAGCAAATCAGCGCGGGGGGCCGAGCAGTACGTC. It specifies CASSKSARGAEQYV.

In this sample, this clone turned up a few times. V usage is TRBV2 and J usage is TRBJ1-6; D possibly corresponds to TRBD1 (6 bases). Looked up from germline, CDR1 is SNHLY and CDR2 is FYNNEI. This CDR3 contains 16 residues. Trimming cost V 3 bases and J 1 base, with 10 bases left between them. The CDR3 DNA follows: TGTGCCAGCAGTGAGGGGGGGCTATCCTATAATTCACCCCTCCACTTT. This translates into CASSEGGLSYNSPLHF. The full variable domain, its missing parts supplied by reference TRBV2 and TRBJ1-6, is EPEVTQTPSHQVTQMGQEVILRCVPISNHLYFYWYRQILGQKVEFLVSFYNNEISEKSEIFDDQFSVERPDGSNFTLKIRSTKLEDSAMYFCASSEGGLSYNSPLHFGNGTRLTVT.

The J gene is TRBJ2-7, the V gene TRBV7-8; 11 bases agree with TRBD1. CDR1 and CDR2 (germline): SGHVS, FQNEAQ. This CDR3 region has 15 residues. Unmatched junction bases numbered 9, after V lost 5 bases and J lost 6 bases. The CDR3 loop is CASSPLTGQGAEQYF. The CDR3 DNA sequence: TGTGCCAGCAGCCCCCTAACAGGACAGGGGGCCGAGCAGTACTTC. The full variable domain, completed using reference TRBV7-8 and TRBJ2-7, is GAGVSQSPRYKVAKRGQDVALRCDPISGHVSLFWYQQALGQGPEFLTYFQNEAQLDKSGLPSDRFFAERPEGSVSTLKIQRTQQEDSAVYLCASSPLTGQGAEQYFGPGTRLTVT.

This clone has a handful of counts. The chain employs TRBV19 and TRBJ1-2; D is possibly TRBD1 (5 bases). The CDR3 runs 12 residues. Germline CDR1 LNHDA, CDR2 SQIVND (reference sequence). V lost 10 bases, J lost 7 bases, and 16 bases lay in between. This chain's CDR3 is CATWGGGSGYTF. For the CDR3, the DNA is TGTGCCACGTGGGGGGGAGGCTCTGGCTACACCTTC.

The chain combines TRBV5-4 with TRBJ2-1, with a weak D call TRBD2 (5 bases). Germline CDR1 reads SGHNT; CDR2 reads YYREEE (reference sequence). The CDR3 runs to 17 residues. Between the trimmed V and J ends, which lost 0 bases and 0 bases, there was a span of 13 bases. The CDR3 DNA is TGTGCCAGCAGCTTGGGGACTCCCACGAGCTCCTACAATGAGCAGTTCTTC. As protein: CASSLGTPTSSYNEQFF.

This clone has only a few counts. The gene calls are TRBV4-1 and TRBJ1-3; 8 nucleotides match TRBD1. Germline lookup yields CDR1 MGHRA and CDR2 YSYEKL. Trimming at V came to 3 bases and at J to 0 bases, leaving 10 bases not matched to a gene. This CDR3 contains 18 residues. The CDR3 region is CASSQATGEGSSGNTIYF. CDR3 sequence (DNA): TGCGCCAGCAGCCAGGCGACAGGGGAAGGGAGCTCTGGAAACACCATATATTTT.

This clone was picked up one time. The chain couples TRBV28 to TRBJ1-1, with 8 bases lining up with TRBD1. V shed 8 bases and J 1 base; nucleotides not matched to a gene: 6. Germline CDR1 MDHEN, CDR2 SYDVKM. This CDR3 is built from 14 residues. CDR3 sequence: CASFHTGGNTEAFF. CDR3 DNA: TGTGCCAGCTTTCATACAGGGGGGAACACTGAAGCTTTCTTT.

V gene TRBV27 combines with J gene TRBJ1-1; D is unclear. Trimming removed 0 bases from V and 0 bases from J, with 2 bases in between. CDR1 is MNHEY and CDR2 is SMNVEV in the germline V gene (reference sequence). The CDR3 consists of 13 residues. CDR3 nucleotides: TGTGCCAGCAGTTTATCCGTGAACACTGAAGCTTTCTTT. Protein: CASSLSVNTEAFF.

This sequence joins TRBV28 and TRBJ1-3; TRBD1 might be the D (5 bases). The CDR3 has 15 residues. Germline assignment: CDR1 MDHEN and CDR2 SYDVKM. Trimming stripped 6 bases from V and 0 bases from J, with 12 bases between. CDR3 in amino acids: CASSSQGGSGNTIYF. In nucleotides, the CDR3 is TGTGCCAGCAGCTCTCAGGGAGGCTCTGGAAACACCATATATTTT.